This record looks at one T cell receptor beta chain sequence and its context. Trimming stripped 0 bases from V and 5 bases from J, with 4 bases between. The CDR3 spans 12 residues. CDR1 is SEHNR, CDR2 FQNEAQ, per germline (reference sequence). These data are taken from a study of cytotoxic CD8 clonotypes in ibrutinib-treated CLL. Whole-study context: The sample average was about 260,000 productive templates and 90,000 to 95,000 productive rearrangements.

Clones were read by immunoSEQ multiplex PCR, and TCRdb kept only the in-frame ones, dropping some. Found here are some 290,000 clones, 80% of them singletons; the top ten hold 6.5% to 8%. This receptor was obtained from a human donor with chronic lymphocytic leukemia. The specimen was PBMCs, collected before ibrutinib treatment. V is TRBV7-9 and J is TRBJ2-5; no definite D call. The CDR3 DNA is TGTGCCAGCAGCTTAGCTAGTGAGACCCAGTACTTC. The encoded protein is CASSLASETQYF.